This T cell receptor beta chain was recovered during a study of cytomegalovirus exposure and HLA in healthy donors. Overall study context: Membership in the Caucasian-associated ancestry cluster was found for 81% of almost 400 genotyped donors.

13 Jbeta primers and 60 Vbeta primers were used for the PCR. The data were produced by immunoSEQ multiplex PCR, yet TCRdb's version contains in-frame clones alone and is incomplete. This table holds a few hundred thousand clones, about 80% found once. This CDR3 has 16 residues. V was trimmed by 2 bases and J by 0 bases, leaving 14 bases between them. Germline V lookup: CDR1 SGHRS, CDR2 YFSETQ. This clone showed up just once. The chain joins TRBV5-1 to TRBJ1-2; unclear D gene. Sample: PBMCs. The clonotype was recovered from a girl aged 5-17 years in good health and CMV-seronegative. The CDR3 protein is CASSLDGRNSNYGYTF. As DNA, the CDR3 is TGCGCCAGCAGCTTAGATGGCAGGAACTCTAACTATGGCTACACCTTC.